Listed below are T cell receptor beta chains from one sample, sequenced in a study of blood T cell repertoires in COVID-19. Assay used: immunoSEQ multiplex PCR; TCRdb lists only in-frame clones, some missing. Of tens of thousands of clones in the sample, about 87% were seen once. Specimen: peripheral blood. Receptors were obtained from a human donor with active COVID-19. The donor label of this sample is uncertain. Each CDR3 is given with its conserved first and last residue. The order of the fields is V gene, J gene, D gene, clone size, CDR3 protein, CDR3 DNA. The D gene is left open where the match is weak. Not all rows give a size; the values are once, few, many and, for expanded clones, a class.

TRBV19	TRBJ1-5	TRBD1	-	CAVRQGLNQPQHF	TGTGCCGTCAGACAGGGGCTAAATCAGCCCCAGCATTTT
TRBV5-1	TRBJ1-3	TRBD1	few	CASSLAGQGYSTIYF	TGCGCCAGCAGCTTAGCGGGACAGGGATACTCCACCATATATTTT
TRBV9	TRBJ1-2	TRBD1	-	CASSGTGGYGYTF	TGTGCCAGCAGCGGGACAGGGGGATATGGCTACACCTTC
TRBV29-1	TRBJ2-7	TRBD2	-	CSVATSGDGNEQYF	TGCAGCGTCGCGACTAGCGGGGACGGGAACGAGCAGTACTTC
TRBV19	TRBJ2-2	TRBD1	-	CASSGQGARSSGELFF	TGTGCCAGTAGTGGTCAGGGGGCGAGGTCGAGCGGGGAGCTGTTTTTT
TRBV19	TRBJ1-3	-	-	CASSMGDSGNTIYF	TGTGCCAGTAGTATGGGAGACTCTGGAAACACCATATATTTT
TRBV7-8	TRBJ2-3	TRBD1	-	CASNFRDRGSSDTQYF	TGTGCCAGCAACTTCCGGGACAGGGGTTCTTCAGATACGCAGTATTTT
TRBV5-4	TRBJ1-6	-	-	CASSLDRNSPLHF	TGTGCCAGCAGCTTGGACAGGAATTCACCCCTCCACTTT
TRBV27	TRBJ2-3	TRBD2	-	CASSPLAGVLRGADTQYF	TGTGCCAGCAGTCCACTAGCGGGAGTACTTAGGGGGGCAGATACGCAGTATTTT
TRBV25-1	TRBJ1-6	-	-	CASSGLLGGSPLHF	TGTGCCAGCTCCGGCCTACTGGGAGGTTCACCCCTCCACTTT
TRBV10-3	TRBJ2-7	TRBD2	-	CAISEGGGRYEQYF	TGTGCCATCAGCGAGGGTGGCGGGAGGTACGAGCAGTACTTC
TRBV6-5	TRBJ2-7	-	-	CATTTPGRGSEQYF	TGTGCCACCACAACCCCCGGTAGGGGAAGCGAGCAGTACTTC
TRBV5-1	TRBJ2-2	TRBD2	-	CASSLELAGGATGELFF	TGCGCCAGCAGCTTGGAACTAGCGGGGGGTGCCACCGGGGAGCTGTTTTTT
TRBV15	TRBJ2-1	TRBD1	once	CATTTGTVYNEQFF	TGTGCCACCACGACCGGGACAGTATACAATGAGCAGTTCTTC
TRBV30	TRBJ1-3	TRBD1	-	CAWRTGYSGNTIYF	TGTGCCTGGCGGACAGGGTACTCTGGAAACACCATATATTTT
TRBV4-1	TRBJ1-1	-	-	CASSQAVPGVRAEAFF	TGCGCCAGCAGCCAAGCGGTCCCCGGGGTCCGGGCTGAAGCTTTCTTT
TRBV7-6	TRBJ1-6	-	-	CASSLAMEGNSPLHF	TGTGCCAGCAGCTTAGCGATGGAGGGTAATTCACCCCTCCACTTT
TRBV15	TRBJ1-1	-	-	CATSSAIGSGTEAFF	TGTGCCACCAGCAGTGCTATTGGATCGGGCACTGAAGCTTTCTTT
TRBV10-1	TRBJ2-1	-	once	CASPQVLRNEQFF	TGCGCCAGCCCTCAGGTATTGCGCAATGAGCAGTTCTTC
TRBV6-6	TRBJ2-7	TRBD1	medium-sized	CASSVRTGVSYEQYF	TGTGCCAGCAGCGTTAGGACAGGGGTCTCCTACGAGCAGTACTTC
TRBV7-9	TRBJ2-7	TRBD2	-	CASSSRAAGVLLSEQYF	TGTGCCAGCAGCTCTAGGGCGGCGGGAGTCTTGTTGTCCGAGCAGTACTTC
TRBV28	TRBJ1-1	TRBD1	-	CASSSLGQGRYEAFF	TGTGCCAGCAGTTCGTTGGGACAGGGGCGGTATGAAGCTTTCTTT
TRBV5-1	TRBJ1-3	-	-	CASSLSTGENTIYF	TGCGCCAGCAGCTTGAGCACCGGGGAAAACACCATATATTTT
TRBV30	TRBJ2-7	TRBD1	-	CAWSQGANEQYF	TGTGCCTGGAGTCAGGGGGCCAACGAGCAGTACTTC
TRBV5-1	TRBJ1-1	-	-	CASSSGPGGAMNTEAFF	TGCGCCAGCAGCTCGGGCCCTGGGGGGGCCATGAACACTGAAGCTTTCTTT
TRBV5-1	TRBJ1-2	-	-	CASSPNPGHPTSNYGYTF	TGCGCCAGCAGCCCTAATCCGGGACACCCAACTTCTAACTATGGCTACACCTTC
TRBV7-3	TRBJ2-2	-	-	CASSLVSDSINTGELFF	TGTGCCAGCAGCTTAGTCAGTGACTCGATAAACACCGGGGAGCTGTTTTTT
TRBV29-1	TRBJ2-1	-	-	CSVGGERNEQFF	TGCAGCGTTGGGGGGGAAAGGAATGAGCAGTTCTTC
TRBV11-3	TRBJ2-5	-	once	CASRRQETQYF	TGTGCCAGCAGGCGTCAAGAGACCCAGTACTTC
TRBV19	TRBJ2-7	TRBD2	-	CASNKAGGPYEQYF	TGTGCCAGTAACAAAGCGGGGGGGCCCTACGAGCAGTACTTC
TRBV27	TRBJ2-7	TRBD2	-	CASSLSLAGSYEQYF	TGTGCCAGCAGTTTATCGCTAGCGGGGTCCTACGAGCAGTACTTC
TRBV11-2	TRBJ2-3	-	-	CASSLRYRSTDTQYF	TGTGCCAGCAGCTTACGATACAGGAGCACAGATACGCAGTATTTT
TRBV11-2	TRBJ1-5	-	few	CASSLVGGGNQPQHF	TGTGCCAGCAGCTTAGTCGGGGGTGGGAATCAGCCCCAGCATTTT
TRBV3-1/TRBV3-2	TRBJ1-5	-	few	CASSQDQGNQPQHF	TGTGCCAGCAGCCAAGATCAGGGTAATCAGCCCCAGCATTTT
TRBV10-2	TRBJ2-6	-	-	CASSDREGSGANVLTF	TGCGCCAGCAGTGATCGTGAGGGCTCTGGGGCCAACGTCCTGACTTTC
TRBV9	TRBJ2-7	-	-	CASSERQDELYEQYF	TGTGCCAGCAGCGAGAGACAGGACGAACTCTACGAGCAGTACTTC
TRBV4-3	TRBJ1-6	-	-	CASAGTMGASPLHF	TGCGCCAGCGCTGGAACTATGGGGGCTTCACCCCTCCACTTT
TRBV11-3	TRBJ2-3	TRBD1	once	CASSLGQQSTDTQYF	TGTGCCAGCAGCTTGGGACAGCAAAGCACAGATACGCAGTATTTT
TRBV9	TRBJ2-3	TRBD2	-	CASSVRTRSSDTQYF	TGTGCCAGCAGCGTCAGGACTAGGAGTTCAGATACGCAGTATTTT
TRBV2	TRBJ2-7	TRBD2	-	CASSLASGEYEQYF	TGTGCCAGCAGTCTGGCTAGCGGTGAATACGAGCAGTACTTC
TRBV10-3	TRBJ2-7	-	few	CAIRTGRSYEQYF	TGTGCCATCAGGACAGGACGATCCTACGAGCAGTACTTC
TRBV7-3	TRBJ1-1	-	-	CASSLRRGTEAFF	TGTGCCAGCAGCCTTAGAAGGGGCACTGAAGCTTTCTTT
TRBV7-2	TRBJ2-7	-	-	CASKTTGSSYEQYF	TGTGCCAGCAAAACAACAGGAAGCTCCTACGAGCAGTACTTC